Below are 9 T cell receptor beta chains sequenced from a single sample in a study of blood T cell repertoires in COVID-19. Profiled with immunoSEQ multiplex PCR; TCRdb holds only in-frame clones, not every one. The table includes more than 50,000 clones, approximately 90% detected once. Material: peripheral blood. The receptors shown here come from an elderly man with acute or convalescent COVID-19.

The chain combines TRBV7-2 with TRBJ2-3, with 10 bases matching TRBD2. The CDR3 is 17 residues long. Germline V gives CDR1 SGHTA, CDR2 FQGNSA. V shed 4 bases, J shed 5 bases, and the junction held 12 bases outside the gene matches. Here the CDR3 reads CASSSASGGMAGDTQYF. The CDR3 bases are TGTGCCAGCAGCTCTGCTAGCGGGGGTATGGCGGGAGATACGCAGTATTTT.

The V call is TRBV29-1, the J call TRBJ1-1, with D hard to call. CDR3 size: 13 residues. Trimming removed 1 base at V and 6 bases at J, with 12 bases between. Germline V gives CDR1 SQVTM, CDR2 ANQGSEA. This chain's CDR3 is CSVEVHSGSEAFF. DNA of the CDR3: TGCAGCGTTGAAGTTCACAGTGGCTCTGAAGCTTTCTTT.

V is TRBV3-1 (or the pseudogene TRBV3-2) and J is TRBJ2-5, with D perhaps TRBD1 (6 bases). The CDR3 sequence is 19 residues long. V lost 4 bases and J lost 5, with 29 bases in between. The V gene's germline CDR1 is LGHDT and CDR2 YNNKEL (reference sequence). The CDR3, as DNA: TGTGCCAGCAGCCGTTATAGACCTACCGGGACAATGGCCGCGGAGACCCAGTACTTC. Translation: CASSRYRPTGTMAAETQYF.

The chain has TRBV7-8 and TRBJ2-3; TRBD2 matches 13 bases. Per germline, CDR1 SGHVS and CDR2 FQNEAQ. This CDR3 spans 13 amino acids. V dropped 5 bases and J dropped 11; count of bases not matched to a gene: 4. The CDR3 bases are TGTGCCAGCAGCGCCGGACTAGCGGGGGTGCAGTATTTT. Translation: CASSAGLAGVQYF.

This clone showed up many times. V usage is TRBV7-2 and J usage is TRBJ1-2; unclear D gene. This CDR3 spans 14 amino acids. CDR1 is SGHTA, CDR2 FQGNSA, per germline. V shed 1 base and J shed 2 bases, with 8 bases lying between them. CDR3 nucleotide sequence: TGTGCCAGCAGCTTAGAGACAAGGAACTATGGCTACACCTTC. Translation: CASSLETRNYGYTF. Filled out from reference TRBV7-2 and TRBJ1-2, the complete variable domain reads GAGVSQSPSNKVTEKGKDVELRCDPISGHTALYWYRQSLGQGLEFLIYFQGNSAPDKSGLPSDRFSAERTGGSVSTLTIQRTQQEDSAVYLCASSLETRNYGYTFGSGTRLTVV.

This clone was observed once. This chain's CDR3 is CASSGLPGTGFNEQFF. CDR3 DNA: TGTGCCAGCAGTGGATTGCCCGGGACAGGATTCAATGAGCAGTTCTTC. J is TRBJ2-1 and V is TRBV6-4; 8 positions match TRBD1. V lost 4 bases, J lost 6 bases, and 11 bases stayed unmatched. This CDR3 has 16 residues. Germline-derived CDR1 and CDR2 are MRHNA and SNTAGT.

The chain couples TRBV28 to TRBJ1-2; 7 bases are shared with TRBD1. The junction had 1 base not matched to a gene; V was cut back by 5 bases and J by 1 base. The CDR3 is made up of 13 amino acids. Germline values: CDR1 MDHEN, CDR2 SYDVKM. The CDR3 spells CASSRQGNYGYTF. The CDR3 nucleotides are TGTGCCAGCAGTCGACAGGGTAACTATGGCTACACCTTC.

This clone was recorded once. This chain connects TRBV6-4 to TRBJ2-7; 8 bases are a match to TRBD2. V lost 2 bases to trimming and J lost 2 bases; unmatched junction nucleotides: 11. The CDR3 consists of 17 residues. The germline CDR1 and CDR2 sequences are MRHNA and SNTAGT. Written as DNA, the CDR3 is TGTGCCAGCAGTGACCCGAGGACACGGGAGGGGACCTACGAGCAGTACTTC. Translating gives CASSDPRTREGTYEQYF.

This sequence joins TRBV19 and TRBJ2-7; 7 positions match TRBD1. CDR1 is LNHDA and CDR2 is SQIVND in the germline V gene (reference sequence). There are 14 residues in the CDR3. Germline trimming cut 3 bases from V and 2 bases from J; bases unmatched to any gene: 4. The CDR3 nucleotides are TGTGCCAGTAGTATGTACAGGGGCGCCTACGAGCAGTACTTC. Translation: CASSMYRGAYEQYF.